This T cell receptor (beta chain) was identified in a study of CXCR3-negative and CXCR3-positive naive CD8 T cells. Study-level findings and limits: Relative to memory CD8+ cells, whose diversity was much lower, both naive subsets had comparably high diversity. TRB CDR3 properties served as the basis for inferring TCR strength, and surface CD5 was comparable between naive subsets.

The TRB libraries of cDNA were built by UMI-labeled 5' RACE. TCRdb re-analyzed the 5' RACE reads; it lists each CDR3 protein once, without DNA. This repertoire includes tens of thousands of distinct CDR3 sequences. As concerns this clonotype: The target antigen is unknown.

Germline lookup yields CDR1 MNHEY and CDR2 SMNVEV (reference sequence). The CDR3 has 14 amino acids. The sequenced material came from memory CD8+ T cells from blood. V and J are TRBV27 and TRBJ1-5; TCRdb proposes TRBD1, but this gene call is untestable without DNA. This TCR came from a human donor in good health. Some clones in this sample may be carry-over from other donors' samples. CDR3 in amino acids: CASSLGQGGQPQHF.